This TCR beta chain was sequenced in a study of T cell responses to AZD1222 COVID-19 vaccine. Study results and caveats: Repertoires were collected only later (after the peak T cell response had occurred). Vaccine-associated CD4 TCRs spanned spike, dominant at 160-218 and 743-854. Clonal diversity was possibly underestimated, and white British individuals and females predominated among donors. Baseline testing showed seropositivity in only six or seven AZD1222 recipients.

This clone appeared a few times. Its matching antigen is unknown. Measured with immunoSEQ multiplex PCR; TCRdb has only the in-frame clones, and not every one. The sample consists of about 81,000 clones, 75% to 95% of them appearing once. Deletions cut 8 bases from V and 4 bases from J, with 15 bases between. The CDR3 consists of 13 residues. The germline V gene has CDR1 GTSNPN and CDR2 SVGIG (reference sequence). The TCR comes from an adult who received the AZD1222 COVID-19 vaccine. J is TRBJ1-3 and V is TRBV30, with a possible D match to TRBD1 (5 bases). Sequenced material: peripheral blood, taken 28 days after the second AZD1222 dose. The CDR3 nucleotides read TGTGCCCGGTCGCGGGGGAGCGGAAACACCATATATTTT. It specifies CARSRGSGNTIYF.